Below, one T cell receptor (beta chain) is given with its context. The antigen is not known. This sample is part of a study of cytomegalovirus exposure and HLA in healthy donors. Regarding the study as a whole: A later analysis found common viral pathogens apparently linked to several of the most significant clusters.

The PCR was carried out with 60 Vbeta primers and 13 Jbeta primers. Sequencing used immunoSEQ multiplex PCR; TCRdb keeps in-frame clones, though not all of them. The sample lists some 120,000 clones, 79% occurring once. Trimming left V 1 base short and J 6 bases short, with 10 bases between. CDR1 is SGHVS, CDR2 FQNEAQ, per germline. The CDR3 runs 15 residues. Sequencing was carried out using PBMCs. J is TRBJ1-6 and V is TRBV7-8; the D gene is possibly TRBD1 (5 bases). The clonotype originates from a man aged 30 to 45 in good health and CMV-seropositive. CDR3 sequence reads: CASSLGGAFNSPLHF. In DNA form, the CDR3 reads TGTGCCAGCAGCTTAGGCGGGGCCTTTAATTCACCCCTCCACTTT.